This T cell receptor (beta chain) was identified during a study of spatial heterogeneity in lung cancer. TCRdb re-analysed the 5' RACE reads in MiXCR, keeping a single row per CDR3 protein. The sample shows tens of thousands of distinct CDR3 sequences, roughly 8% of them seen only once. The time point denotes: sample taken at primary tumor resection. Sequencing was performed on whole RNA extracted from tumor and nontumor lung tissue, or from frozen PBMC, and the material was left unsorted. From germline, CDR1 is KGHDR and CDR2 SFDVKD. This CDR3 comprises 14 residues. V lost 5 bases and J 5 bases, leaving 13 bases between the germline ends. Sample share makes this clonotype medium-sized (0.01 to 0.1%).

The receptor comes from a female donor with early-stage non-small cell lung cancer. Sequenced here: PBMCs, sampled at surgery. The rearrangement uses TRBV24-1 and TRBJ2-3; D is undetermined. The DNA of the CDR3 is TGTGCCACCAGTGGCGGAACTTGGGGAGATACGCAGTATTTT. It is translated as CATSGGTWGDTQYF.